This entry lists 2 T cell receptor beta chains sequenced from one sample in a study of blood T cell repertoires in COVID-19. Sequencing used immunoSEQ multiplex PCR; TCRdb keeps in-frame clones, though not all of them. The top ten hold more than 9% of the sample, which has about 210,000 clones, about 85% seen once. Input material: peripheral blood. These receptors originate from a woman aged 80 or over with COVID-19, enrolled during active disease.

The chain employs TRBV4-2 and TRBJ1-3; no definite D call. This CDR3 is 13 amino acids long. V was cut by 0 bases and J by 11 bases, with 11 bases left in between. From germline, CDR1 is LGHNA and CDR2 YNFKEQ. CDR3 nucleotides: TGTGCCAGCAGCCAAGATCTGATTCAGGCCATATATTTT. As protein: CASSQDLIQAIYF.

The chain joins TRBV7-6 to TRBJ2-3; 8 bases are a match to TRBD2. The CDR3 runs 16 residues. V trimming: 0 bases; J trimming: 3 bases; junction bases outside the gene matches: 5. Germline V gives CDR1 SGHVS, CDR2 FNYEAQ. This CDR3 reads CASSLAAGGWTDTQYF. The CDR3 DNA reads as TGTGCCAGCAGCTTAGCGGCGGGGGGATGGACAGATACGCAGTATTTT.